This is a list of T cell receptor beta chains from one sample in a study of shared clonotypes between healthy human individuals. Using immunoSEQ multiplex PCR, the repertoire was profiled, and TCRdb retains in-frame clones only, with some absent. The sample includes under 850,000 clones, about 91% of them seen just once. The specimen sequenced was naive CD8+ T cells sorted from blood. Every receptor here comes from a man aged 25 to 40 in good health. Both conserved end residues are part of each CDR3. D genes are given only for firm matches. The size of a clone is reported for some rows only, either as once, few or many, or as a class for expanded clones.

TRBJ2-7	NA	TRBV29-1	NA	TGCAGCGTTGAAGCCTGGGACGAGCAGTACTTC	CSVEAWDEQYF
TRBJ2-7	NA	TRBV7-6	NA	TGTGCCAGCAGCTTGAGCCGCAGGGCTCCATACTACGAGCAGTACTTC	CASSLSRRAPYYEQYF
TRBJ2-3	NA	TRBV9	once	TGTGCCAGCAGCGTAGAACTAGGGGGACCCACAGATACGCAGTATTTT	CASSVELGGPTDTQYF
TRBJ2-7	TRBD2	TRBV6-5	NA	TGTGCCAGCAGTTCCCAGCGGGAGAGCGGCGACGAGCAGTACTTC	CASSSQRESGDEQYF
TRBJ2-1	NA	TRBV19	NA	TGTGCCAGTAGTGGCGAGAGCTCCTACAATGAGCAGTTCTTC	CASSGESSYNEQFF
TRBJ1-4	NA	TRBV7-2	NA	TGTGCCAGCAGCTCATCCCGGGCAACTAATGAAAAACTGTTTTTT	CASSSSRATNEKLFF
TRBJ1-5	TRBD1	TRBV19	NA	TGTGCCAGTAGCCCTCTTTGGGACAGGACTATTAGCAATCAGCCCCAGCATTTT	CASSPLWDRTISNQPQHF
TRBJ2-1	TRBD2	TRBV2	NA	TGTGCCAGCAGTGAGGGGACTAGCGGGGACAATGAGCAGTTCTTC	CASSEGTSGDNEQFF
TRBJ1-5	NA	TRBV5-5	NA	TGTGCCAGCAGCCTAGGACAGTTTGGGCCCCAGCATTTT	CASSLGQFGPQHF
TRBJ2-7	NA	TRBV4-1	NA	TGCGCCAGCAGCCAGACCGGGGATTGGGCCTACGAGCAGTACTTC	CASSQTGDWAYEQYF
TRBJ2-5	NA	TRBV18	few	TGTGCCAGCTCACCACCGCTCGGGAGCAGGGTGGATTATTATGCGGCCCAGTACTTC	CASSPPLGSRVDYYAAQYF
TRBJ2-1	NA	TRBV7-9	NA	TGTGCCAGCAGCCCTCCGCCAGGGACCAGCCCCAGGGAGCAGTTCTTC	CASSPPPGTSPREQFF
TRBJ1-2	TRBD1	TRBV28	NA	TGTGCCAGCAGCCTTCGACAGGGATATGTGGCTAACTATGGCTACACCTTC	CASSLRQGYVANYGYTF
TRBJ2-7	NA	TRBV30	NA	TGTGCCTGGAGGTCGGTTCGGTACGAGCAGTACTTC	CAWRSVRYEQYF
TRBJ2-1	TRBD2	TRBV14	NA	TGTGCCAGCAGCCCTCGGACTAGCGGGAGGCCCCACAATGAGCAGTTCTTC	CASSPRTSGRPHNEQFF
TRBJ1-2	NA	TRBV29-1	NA	TGCAGCGTGCGGGACAACTATGGCTACACCTTC	CSVRDNYGYTF
TRBJ2-1	TRBD2	TRBV29-1	once	TGCAGCGTTCGACTAGCGGGGTACAATGAGCAGTTCTTC	CSVRLAGYNEQFF
TRBJ2-7	NA	TRBV2	NA	TGTGCCAGCAGACCTATTGGGACCTACGAGCAGTACTTC	CASRPIGTYEQYF
TRBJ2-7	TRBD1	TRBV11-2	NA	TGTGCCAGCAGCTTAGGGGTCAGGGGGCATAACGAGCAGTACTTC	CASSLGVRGHNEQYF
TRBJ2-5	NA	TRBV19	NA	TGTGCCAGTAGCAGCAGGGGATGGGAGACCCAGTACTTC	CASSSRGWETQYF
TRBJ2-5	TRBD2	TRBV5-4	NA	TGTGCCAGCAGCTCCCCGGGACTAGCGGAACTAGGAGCAGGGGAGACCCAGTACTTC	CASSSPGLAELGAGETQYF
TRBJ2-7	NA	TRBV27	NA	TGTGCCAGCAGTTTATCCATAATCTACGAGCAGTACTTC	CASSLSIIYEQYF
TRBJ1-1	NA	TRBV11-2	NA	TGTGCCAGCAAGAAGGGAGTGAACACTGAAGCTTTCTTT	CASKKGVNTEAFF
TRBJ2-7	TRBD2	TRBV5-1	NA	TGCGCCAGCAGTTATGGGACTAGCGCGTCCTACGAGCAGTACTTC	CASSYGTSASYEQYF
TRBJ1-1	TRBD1	TRBV7-9	NA	TGTGCCAGCAGCTCCGGGACAGGGGGATTAGGTGCTTTCTTT	CASSSGTGGLGAFF
TRBJ2-7	NA	TRBV29-1	NA	TGCAGCGTTGAATTTGCGGGTTCGAGCTCCTACGAGCAGTACTTC	CSVEFAGSSSYEQYF
TRBJ2-2	NA	TRBV10-3	NA	TGTGCCATCACCGACAGGACTAACACCGGGGAGCTGTTTTTT	CAITDRTNTGELFF
TRBJ2-7	NA	TRBV7-8	NA	TGTGCCAGCAGCTTAGAGATGTGGGGCTACGAGCAGTACTTC	CASSLEMWGYEQYF
TRBJ2-7	TRBD1	TRBV5-1	NA	TGCGCCACCAGGGACAGCAGCTCCTACGAGCAGTACTTC	CATRDSSSYEQYF
TRBJ2-1	NA	TRBV19	NA	TGTGCCAGTAGTCCGGAGTCCTACAATGAGCAGTTCTTC	CASSPESYNEQFF
TRBJ2-3	TRBD1	TRBV9	NA	TGTGCCAGCAGCGCCTGGACAGGGCCCACAGATACGCAGTATTTT	CASSAWTGPTDTQYF
TRBJ1-2	TRBD1	TRBV2	NA	TGTGCCAGCAGTCCCGCCAGGGGGGACAGGTACTATGGCTACACCTTC	CASSPARGDRYYGYTF
TRBJ1-4	NA	TRBV4-1	NA	TGCGCCAGCAGTCCCAGGGAGTATGCAACTAATGAAAAACTGTTTTTT	CASSPREYATNEKLFF
TRBJ2-3	TRBD2	TRBV27	NA	TGTGCCAGCAGTTTATTCGCGGGAGGGTCGGCAGATACGCAGTATTTT	CASSLFAGGSADTQYF
TRBJ2-1	TRBD1	TRBV29-1	NA	TGCAGCCTAACGGACAGGGCCTACAATGAGCAGTTCTTC	CSLTDRAYNEQFF
TRBJ2-1	NA	TRBV7-2	NA	TGTGCCAGCAGCTTTCAGGCGGGAAGCTCCTACAATGAGCAGTTCTTC	CASSFQAGSSYNEQFF
TRBJ2-7	NA	TRBV11-2	once	TGTGCCAGCAGCTTGAATTATGAGCAGTACTTC	CASSLNYEQYF
TRBJ1-1	NA	TRBV29-1	NA	TGCAGCGTCTTCAGGACTGGGGGGAATGAAGCTTTCTTT	CSVFRTGGNEAFF
TRBJ2-3	TRBD1	TRBV9	NA	TGTGCCAGCAGCGTAGGGACAGGGGTTCCCACAGATACGCAGTATTTT	CASSVGTGVPTDTQYF
TRBJ1-1	NA	TRBV29-1	NA	TGCAGCGTTGAAGATCGGGAACAGGTCGAAGCTTTCTTT	CSVEDREQVEAFF
TRBJ2-7	NA	TRBV28	many	TGTGCCAGCAGTGCGTACTACGAGCAGTACTTC	CASSAYYEQYF
TRBJ1-5	TRBD1	TRBV4-1	NA	TGCGCCAGCAGCCTGGACAGGGGGGATCAGCCCCAGCATTTT	CASSLDRGDQPQHF
TRBJ2-1	NA	TRBV7-2	NA	TGTGCCAGCAGCTTACAACTCCACTTCAATGAGCAGTTCTTC	CASSLQLHFNEQFF
TRBJ1-1	NA	TRBV14	NA	TGTGCCAGCAGCCAAAGCGCGTTGAACACTGAAGCTTTCTTT	CASSQSALNTEAFF
TRBJ2-1	TRBD1	TRBV5-1	NA	TGCGCCAGCAGCTTGGTTTCTCAGGGACAGGATGAGCAGTTCTTC	CASSLVSQGQDEQFF
TRBJ2-7	NA	TRBV29-1	NA	TGCAGCGTTGCAGTGGGGTACGAGCAGTACTTC	CSVAVGYEQYF
TRBJ2-1	TRBD2	TRBV19	NA	TGTGCCAGTAGTATAAAGGGCGGGGGCTCCTACAATGAGCAGTTCTTC	CASSIKGGGSYNEQFF
TRBJ2-1	TRBD2	TRBV7-3	NA	TGTGCCAGCAGCTCCCCCACTAGCGGAGCTTCCTACAATGAGCAGTTCTTC	CASSSPTSGASYNEQFF
TRBJ1-4	NA	TRBV7-2	NA	TGTGCCAGCAGCTTACAGGGACGCGGTGAAAAACTGTTTTTT	CASSLQGRGEKLFF